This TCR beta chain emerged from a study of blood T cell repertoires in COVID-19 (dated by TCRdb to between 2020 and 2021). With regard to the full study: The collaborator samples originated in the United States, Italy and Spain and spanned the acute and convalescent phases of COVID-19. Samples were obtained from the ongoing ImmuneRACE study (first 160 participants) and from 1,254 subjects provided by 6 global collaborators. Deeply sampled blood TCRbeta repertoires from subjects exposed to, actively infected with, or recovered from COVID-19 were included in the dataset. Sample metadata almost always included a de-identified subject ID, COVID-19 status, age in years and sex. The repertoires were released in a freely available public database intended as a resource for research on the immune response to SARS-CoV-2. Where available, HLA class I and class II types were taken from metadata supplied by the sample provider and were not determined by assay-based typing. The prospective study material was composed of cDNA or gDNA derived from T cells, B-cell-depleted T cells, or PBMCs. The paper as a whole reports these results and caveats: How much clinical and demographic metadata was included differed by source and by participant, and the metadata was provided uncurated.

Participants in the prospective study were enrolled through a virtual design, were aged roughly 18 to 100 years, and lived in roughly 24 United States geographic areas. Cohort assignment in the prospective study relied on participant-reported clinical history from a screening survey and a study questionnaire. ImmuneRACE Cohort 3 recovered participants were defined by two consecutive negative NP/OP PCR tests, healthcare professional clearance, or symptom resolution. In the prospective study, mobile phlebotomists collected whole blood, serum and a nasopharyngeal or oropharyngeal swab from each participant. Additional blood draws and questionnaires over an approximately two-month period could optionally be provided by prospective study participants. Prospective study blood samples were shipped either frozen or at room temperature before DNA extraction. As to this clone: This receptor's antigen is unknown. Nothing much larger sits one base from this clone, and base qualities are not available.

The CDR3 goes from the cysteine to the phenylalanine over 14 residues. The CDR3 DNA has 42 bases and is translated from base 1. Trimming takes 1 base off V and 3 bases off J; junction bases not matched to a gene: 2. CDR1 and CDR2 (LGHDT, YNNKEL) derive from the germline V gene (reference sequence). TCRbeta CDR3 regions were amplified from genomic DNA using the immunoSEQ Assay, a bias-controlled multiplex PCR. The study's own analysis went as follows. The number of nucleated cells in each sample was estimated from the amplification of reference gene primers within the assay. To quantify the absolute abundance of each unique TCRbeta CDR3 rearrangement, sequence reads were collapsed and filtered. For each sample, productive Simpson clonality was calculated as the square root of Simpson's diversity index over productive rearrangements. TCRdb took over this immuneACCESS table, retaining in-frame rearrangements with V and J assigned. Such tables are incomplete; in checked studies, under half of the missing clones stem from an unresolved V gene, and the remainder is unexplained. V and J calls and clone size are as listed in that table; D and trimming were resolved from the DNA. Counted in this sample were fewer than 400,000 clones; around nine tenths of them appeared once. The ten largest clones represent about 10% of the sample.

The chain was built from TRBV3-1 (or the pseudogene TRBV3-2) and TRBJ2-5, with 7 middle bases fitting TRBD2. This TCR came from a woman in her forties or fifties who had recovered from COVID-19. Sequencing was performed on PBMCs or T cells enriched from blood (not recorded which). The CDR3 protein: CASSQGGLKETQYF. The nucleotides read TGTGCCAGCAGCCAAGGGGGACTAAAAGAGACCCAGTACTTC.